This record covers a single TCR beta chain. This record belongs to a study of CD8+ T cells in alopecia areata. RNA was isolated and reverse transcribed to cDNA, the sequencing template. TCRdb keeps only in-frame clones here, not all; method: immunoSEQ multiplex PCR. The repertoire holds 150,000 to 200,000 clones, around 71% seen once, with more than 0.7% in the top ten. As for treatment: oral pan-JAK inhibitor, 5-10 mg twice daily. This clonotype was sampled from a human donor with alopecia areata. The sequences come from CD4+ T cells sorted from blood, collected at week 4, from a patient treated with tofacitinib.

The CDR3 is CASSGYREQYF. The CDR3 DNA reads as TGCGCCAGCAGCGGCTATCGCGAGCAGTACTTC. The chain joins TRBV5-1 to TRBJ2-7; D is unclear. CDR3 length: 11 amino acids. V lost 4 bases and J lost 6, with 8 bases in between. Germline V gene sequence: CDR1 SGHRS, CDR2 YFSETQ.